This T cell receptor beta chain came from a study of blood T cell repertoires in COVID-19. Study information: Acute and convalescent COVID-19 specimens originated in the United States, Italy and Spain. In each case, the material was cDNA or gDNA derived from T cells, B-cell-depleted T cells, or PBMCs.

Authors' data handling: From reference gene primer amplification, estimates of nucleated cell counts were derived. TCRdb's table, derived via immunoSEQ multiplex PCR, lists solely in-frame clones and lacks some. The DNA was the basis for D and trimming; V, J and clone size are from that table. The sample records about 64,000 clones, 65% to 90% being singletons. This CDR3 region has 15 residues. This clone occurred once. The sequenced sample was peripheral blood. The chain joins TRBV21-1 to TRBJ1-6. TRBV21-1 is termed a pseudogene. The sequence was obtained from a middle-aged man with acute or convalescent COVID-19. CDR3 protein: CASPPRGSDILILHF. The CDR3 DNA reads as TGTGCCAGCCCCCCCCGCGGCAGCGATATTCTTATCCTCCACTTT.